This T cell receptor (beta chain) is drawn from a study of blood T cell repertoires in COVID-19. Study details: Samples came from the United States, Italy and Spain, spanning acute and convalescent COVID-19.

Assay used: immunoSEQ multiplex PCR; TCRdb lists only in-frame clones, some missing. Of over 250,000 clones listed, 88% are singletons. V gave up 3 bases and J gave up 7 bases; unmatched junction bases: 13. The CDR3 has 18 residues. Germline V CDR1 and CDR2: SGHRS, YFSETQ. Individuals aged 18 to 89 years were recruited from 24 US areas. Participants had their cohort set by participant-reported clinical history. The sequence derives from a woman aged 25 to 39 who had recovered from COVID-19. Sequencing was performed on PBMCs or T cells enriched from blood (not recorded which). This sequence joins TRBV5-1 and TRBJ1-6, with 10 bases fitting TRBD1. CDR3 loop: CASSSGTGASGGNSPLHF. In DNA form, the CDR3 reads TGCGCCAGCAGCTCCGGGACAGGGGCCTCCGGGGGCAATTCACCCCTCCACTTT.